Given below is one T cell receptor beta chain in context. This clone was found many times. Its antigen is currently not known. No base quality information exists; no much larger clone differs at one position. This CDR3 is also generated by other DNA sequences in the sample. TCR CDR3 regions were amplified from genomic DNA by multiplex PCR using the deep immunoSEQ assay. Genomic DNA extracted from each cell subset was distributed evenly over all wells of several immunoSEQ 96-well plates, and each plate served as one replicate. For sorted subsets, each replicate PCR was loaded with 200 to 250 ng genomic DNA, equivalent to about 30,000 T cell genomes. Purified libraries were quantified with a Qubit 3.0 fluorometer, sized on a Bioanalyzer 2100, and re-quantified with the KAPA Library Quantification kit. Every immunoSEQ 96-well plate was sequenced on a separate single-read 150-cycle Illumina NextSeq 550 flow cell. As for the authors' bioinformatics: Because the immunoSEQ output included only junctional sequences and no quality scores, the filtering could not be the same as the filtering used for full-length reads. To assign V/J genes and CDR3, sequences were annotated against IMGT germline references using PyIR, a Python wrapper for IgBLAST v1.9. Reads were filtered out if the reads had weak V/J assignments (E-value above 1e-6), no CDR3, stop codons, out-of-frame junctions, or ambiguous translated residues. A V3J clonotype was defined by an identical inferred V gene, J gene, and CDR3 amino acid sequence. Percentage overlap between repertoires was calculated by dividing the number of shared unique clonotypes by the size of the smaller repertoire. RTK rarefaction, the Chao1 estimator, and Recon v2.1 estimates of unobserved clonotypes were used to assess repertoire richness. OLGA was used to compute generation probabilities for all TCRbeta clonotypes that the gDNA method yielded from a handful of donors. TCRdb took over this immuneACCESS table, retaining in-frame rearrangements with V and J assigned. Such tables are incomplete; in checked studies, under half of the missing clones stem from an unresolved V gene, and the remainder is unexplained. From that table come the V and J calls and clone size; the DNA was used to work out D and trimming. Present in this sample are around 1.1 million clones, around 78% of which were seen just once. The ten largest clones take up 0.61% of the sample.

This sample is part of a study of shared clonotypes between healthy human individuals (TCRdb year 2020). Broadly, across the study: The cohort included a few men and a couple of women between 18 and 49 years of age. For each donor, CD4 naive and CD4 memory were each run on three plates, CD8 naive on two plates, and CD8 memory on one plate. To estimate repertoire size and how much clonotype sharing occurs between individuals, the study deeply sequenced the blood TCR repertoires of 5 or 6 healthy adults. Different laboratories and diverse techniques were used to prepare libraries and sequence TCR repertoires, to increase sequencing depth and limit assay-specific biases. Leukapheresis yielded between about 0.94 and 8.9 billion PBMCs per donor.

The CDR3 holds 14 amino acids from the cysteine to the phenylalanine. Left in the record is the CDR3 DNA by itself, 42 bases read in frame from the first base. The trim is 4 bases for V and 6 bases for J, with a gap of 17 bases between the germline ends. The donors were healthy, HIV-negative adults with no recently reported acute infections or vaccinations. All donors were Caucasian adults living in Nashville, Tennessee, USA. Magnetic negative selection was used to enrich CD4+ T cells, after which naive cells were positively selected on CD45RA and the negative fraction became the memory subset. Blood was collected by leukapheresis, and PBMCs were isolated by Ficoll-Histopaque density gradient centrifugation and then cryopreserved in liquid nitrogen vapor phase. Analytical flow cytometry was used to check the purity and quantity of each magnetically sorted T cell population. Genomic DNA was isolated from each sorted fraction and quantified by UV absorbance on a Nanodrop 2000c.

Findings and caveats that apply to the study as a whole: Estimated clonotype richness was generally larger for naive than for memory subsets. Incomplete sequencing was indicated by rarefaction of sorted-subset datasets, despite the large sequencing depth. Sampling was limited to blood, and TCR repertoires in tissue likely differ from TCR repertoires in blood. Because the study included a small number of donors, the genetic and exposure-history diversity represented was limited. Pairwise subsampling indicated that sequencing depth was expected to affect the degree of clonotype sharing among donors. When a few donors were compared, the shared fraction of clonotypes was about 5.4% for naive CD4, around 3.6% for naive CD8, roughly 2.5% for memory CD4, and approximately 0.4% for memory CD8. Compared with non-shared clonotypes, the clonotypes found in all four sorted-subset donors had higher generation probabilities.

The receptor chain draws on TRBV5-3 and TRBJ2-7, with TRBD1 as a weak D call on 5 bases. TRBV5-3 is assigned to the ORF class and has an uncertain function. The receptor was isolated from a man between 18 and 35 years old in good health. Some clones in this sample may be carry-over from other donors' samples. Sequencing was done on a sample of memory CD4+ T cells from PBMCs. Explained via the paper, the cell subset or site label denotes: CD45RA-negative fraction. Here is the DNA: TGTGCCAGAAGCGCCGGCCGCTTTAGGGGCGAGCAGTACTTC. Translation gives CARSAGRFRGEQYF.